This passage covers 27 T cell receptor beta chains from one sample sequenced in a study of blood T cell repertoires in COVID-19. Sequencing was performed with immunoSEQ multiplex PCR; in TCRdb, only in-frame clones are kept and a portion is missing. This repertoire shows under 65,000 clones, 82% found once; its top ten account for less than 25%. The sample taken for sequencing was peripheral blood. These TCRs come from a woman aged 60 to 75 with acute or convalescent COVID-19.

The rearrangement links TRBV5-4 to TRBJ1-5; D is unclear. Trimming took 4 bases from V and 5 from J, leaving 7 bases between them. The CDR3 has 12 amino acids. The germline gives CDR1 SGHNT, CDR2 YYREEE (reference sequence). CDR3 DNA sequence: TGTGCCAGCAGCGTTGGAGATCAGCCCCAGCATTTT. Translated: CASSVGDQPQHF.

This clone was seen just once. The chain uses TRBV19 and TRBJ1-2, with a possible D match to TRBD1 (5 bases). The ends were cut back, 6 bases at V and 5 bases at J, with 16 bases in the middle. Looked up from germline, CDR1 is LNHDA and CDR2 is SQIVND (reference sequence). The CDR3 has 14 amino acids. CDR3 residues: CASRSRDGLYGYTF. CDR3 nucleotides: TGTGCCAGTAGGTCCCGGGACGGACTATATGGCTACACCTTC.

J is TRBJ1-5 and V is TRBV2, with 11 positions matching TRBD1. The junction had 8 bases not matched to a gene; V was cut back by 1 base and J by 0 bases. This CDR3 contains 19 residues. Germline values: CDR1 SNHLY, CDR2 FYNNEI. The CDR3 bases are TGTGCCAGCAGTGAAGAGGGGGGGACAGGGGGATATAGCAATCAGCCCCAGCATTTT. Residues: CASSEEGGTGGYSNQPQHF.

The rearrangement uses TRBV5-1 and TRBJ2-1, with 15 positions matching TRBD2. Germline-derived CDR1 and CDR2 are SGHRS and YFSETQ. This CDR3 comprises 17 residues. Unmatched junction bases numbered 6, after V lost 1 base and J lost 7 bases. The CDR3 reads CASSLIGTSGGKNEQFF. The DNA for the CDR3 is TGCGCCAGCAGCTTGATCGGGACTAGCGGGGGGAAGAATGAGCAGTTCTTC.

The table lists this clone with a count of one. V is TRBV20-1 and J is TRBJ2-1; TRBD2 might be the D (5 bases). Germline V CDR1 and CDR2: DFQATT, SNEGSKA (reference sequence). Trimming shortened V by 3 bases and J by 2 bases, and 8 bases separated the two germline ends. The CDR3 runs 13 residues. CDR3 residues: CSASMEAYNEQFF. The DNA of the CDR3 is TGCAGTGCTAGTATGGAGGCCTACAATGAGCAGTTCTTC.

The CDR3 DNA follows: TGTGCCAGCAGCTTGAGGACAGGGGATCACGGGGAGCTGTTTTTT. As protein: CASSLRTGDHGELFF. This rearrangement joins TRBV5-5 to TRBJ2-2; TRBD1 aligns across 9 bases. The CDR3 is 15 residues long. The V segment lost 1 base and the J segment 7 bases; nucleotides outside the gene matches: 5. In germline, CDR1 is SGHKS, CDR2 YYEKEE (reference sequence).

The V and J genes are TRBV11-2 and TRBJ2-2; 9 bases map to TRBD2. In germline, CDR1 is SGHAT, CDR2 FQNNGV. The CDR3 sequence is 16 residues long. V lost 9 bases and J lost 4; bases outside the gene matches: 12. The DNA for the CDR3 is TGTGCCAGTTTTAAGGCGGGGGGGCTAGTCACCGGGGAGCTGTTTTTT. As protein: CASFKAGGLVTGELFF.

This clone was picked up a small number of times. J is TRBJ1-1 and V is TRBV6-5, with TRBD1 identical over 9 bases. The germline V gene encodes CDR1 MNHEY and CDR2 SVGAGI. Trimming at V came to 10 bases and at J to 5 bases, leaving 8 bases not matched to a gene. The CDR3 extends over 13 amino acids. CDR3 sequence: CATSDRGITEAFF. The CDR3 coding sequence is TGTGCCACCTCAGACAGGGGGATAACTGAAGCTTTCTTT.

This clone was seen a handful of times. The rearrangement joins TRBV5-4 to TRBJ2-3; D unresolved. V was shortened by 0 bases and J by 1 base, with 3 bases between the two germline ends. The germline V gene encodes CDR1 SGHNT and CDR2 YYREEE (reference sequence). This CDR3 spans 13 amino acids. The CDR3: CASSLGGTDTQYF. The CDR3 DNA is TGTGCCAGCAGCTTGGGCGGCACAGATACGCAGTATTTT. The entire variable domain, with the rest obtained from reference TRBV5-4 and TRBJ2-3, is as follows: ETGVTQSPTHLIKTRGQQVTLRCSSQSGHNTVSWYQQALGQGPQFIFQYYREEENGRGNFPPRFSGLQFPNYSSELNVNALELDDSALYLCASSLGGTDTQYFGPGTRLTVL.

The rearrangement joins TRBV30 to TRBJ1-1; D unclear. Germline CDR1 and CDR2: GTSNPN and SVGIG (reference sequence). The CDR3 contains 13 residues. The CDR3: CASLSRSGTEAFF. For the CDR3, the DNA is TGTGCTTCCCTGTCGAGGTCCGGCACTGAAGCTTTCTTT. Supplemented by reference TRBV30 and TRBJ1-1, the full variable domain reads SQTIHQWPATLVQPVGSPLSLECTVEGTSNPNLYWYRQAAGRGLQLLFYSVGIGQISSEVPQNLSASRPQDRQFILSSKKLLLSDSGFYLCASLSRSGTEAFFGQGTRLTVV.

The rearrangement uses TRBV7-3 and TRBJ2-3; 9 bases map to TRBD1. Germline V gene data show CDR1 as SGHTA and CDR2 as FQGTGA. The CDR3 totals 16 residues. V gave up 3 bases and J gave up 4 bases; unmatched junction bases: 8. The CDR3 DNA is TGTGCCAGCAGCTTGGGGCACAGGGGGCAGGCAGATACGCAGTATTTT. It yields the protein CASSLGHRGQADTQYF.

Comments on this clone: A junction boundary mismatches the germline segment, possibly from a read error. The chain combines TRBV7-2 with TRBJ1-1; D remains unclear. Germline V gene data show CDR1 as SGHTA and CDR2 as FQGNSA. The CDR3 length is 14 residues. This chain's CDR3 is CAGSLSGHRTEAFF. CDR3 nucleotides: TGTGCCGGCAGCTTAAGCGGGCATCGCACTGAAGCTTTCTTT.

The rearrangement uses TRBV24-1 and TRBJ1-5; a possible D gene is TRBD1 (6 bases). The germline gives CDR1 KGHDR, CDR2 SFDVKD. Trimming took 3 bases from V and 11 from J, leaving 19 bases between them. The CDR3 length is 15 residues. For the CDR3, the DNA is TGTGCCACCAGTGATACGGACAGCACCTTAGGGACCCAGCATTTT. It yields the protein CATSDTDSTLGTQHF.

This sequence joins TRBV21-1 and TRBJ1-5. TRBV21-1 is assigned pseudogene status. The CDR3 totals 14 residues. Here the CDR3 reads CASTFRDSNQPQHF. The CDR3 nucleotides are TGTGCCAGCACCTTTAGAGATAGCAATCAGCCCCAGCATTTT.

The rearrangement joins TRBV5-1 to TRBJ1-2; 8 bases are a match to TRBD1. The junction had 8 bases not matched to a gene; V was cut back by 5 bases and J by 8 bases. Germline loops: CDR1 SGHRS, CDR2 YFSETQ. This CDR3 has 13 amino acids. The CDR3 DNA reads as TGCGCCAGCAGGGATGACAGGGGAGAAGGCTACACCTTC. It is translated as CASRDDRGEGYTF.

V gene TRBV6-2 or TRBV6-3 combines with J gene TRBJ2-1; 8 nucleotides match TRBD2. The trim removed 5 bases at V and 1 base at J, leaving 10 bases unmatched. This CDR3 has 17 amino acids. Germline V gene data show CDR1 as MNHEY and CDR2 as SVGEGT. The DNA for the CDR3 is TGTGCCAGCAGTCCACTGAGGCGGGGGGCTTCCTACAATGAGCAGTTCTTC. It yields the protein CASSPLRRGASYNEQFF.

The V gene is TRBV10-3, the J gene TRBJ1-1; D possibly corresponds to TRBD1 (5 bases). The V gene lost 10 bases and the J gene lost 5 bases, with 17 bases spanning the gap. CDR3 length: 13 amino acids. Per the germline V gene, CDR1 is ENHRY and CDR2 is SYGVKD. CDR3 sequence reads: CATQPGGRTEAFF. The CDR3 nucleotides read TGTGCCACCCAGCCGGGGGGAAGGACTGAAGCTTTCTTT.

As DNA, the CDR3 is TGTGCCAGCAGCTCGGACAGGGGGCATGGCGAGCAGTACTTC. It translates to CASSSDRGHGEQYF. The genes are TRBV7-2 and TRBJ2-7, with TRBD1 identical over 11 bases. The length of the CDR3 is 14 residues. With V trimmed by 4 bases and J by 6 bases, 5 bases remained unmatched. Germline V gene sequence: CDR1 SGHTA, CDR2 FQGNSA.

V and J are TRBV27 and TRBJ1-6, with TRBD1 as a possible D gene (5 bases). The CDR3 is 14 amino acids. The V end lost 6 bases, the J end lost 8 bases, and 14 bases lay between the germline ends. The germline CDR1 and CDR2 sequences are MNHEY and SMNVEV (reference sequence). DNA for the CDR3: TGTGCCAGCAGCCTCCAGGGTGGTTATTCACCCCTCCACTTT. Residues: CASSLQGGYSPLHF.

The rearrangement links TRBV5-1 to TRBJ1-1; 10 positions agree with TRBD1. The CDR3 extends over 18 amino acids. Germline V lookup: CDR1 SGHRS, CDR2 YFSETQ. Unmatched junction bases numbered 13, after V lost 4 bases and J lost 1 base. As DNA, the CDR3 is TGCGCCAGCAGCCTAACCCTGGGGACAGGGGATGGGAACACTGAAGCTTTCTTT. Translated, it gives CASSLTLGTGDGNTEAFF.

The CDR3 protein is CASRTSGGTTDTQYF. The CDR3 DNA reads as TGTGCCAGCAGAACTAGCGGGGGGACCACAGATACGCAGTATTTT. The chain carries TRBV5-6 and TRBJ2-3; 12 nucleotides agree with TRBD2. Trimming cost V 5 bases and J 2 bases; bases outside gene matches: 3. The germline V gene encodes CDR1 SGHDT and CDR2 YYEEEE. CDR3 length: 15 amino acids.

The genes are TRBV7-9 and TRBJ2-7, with a tentative D call TRBD2 (6 bases). With 5 bases removed from V and 5 bases from J, the gap between germline ends came to 16 bases. The germline gives CDR1 SEHNR, CDR2 FQNEAQ (reference sequence). The CDR3 is 14 amino acids. DNA for the CDR3: TGTGCCAGCAGCCCCGCGGCGGGGTCCCACGAGCAGTACTTC. Amino acid sequence: CASSPAAGSHEQYF. The full variable domain, in which reference TRBV7-9 and TRBJ2-7 provide the parts outside the CDR3, is DTGVSQNPRHKITKRGQNVTFRCDPISEHNRLYWYRQTLGQGPEFLTYFQNEAQLEKSRLLSDRFSAERPKGSFSTLEIQRTEQGDSAMYLCASSPAAGSHEQYFGPGTRLTVT.

The rearrangement uses TRBV5-1 and TRBJ2-3; 7 bases are a match to TRBD1. This CDR3 contains 14 residues. The V and J ends lost 4 bases and 6 bases, in that order; junction bases with no gene match: 8. CDR1 SGHRS and CDR2 YFSETQ come from the germline V gene. Here the CDR3 reads CASSVGQEEDTQYF. CDR3 DNA sequence: TGCGCCAGCAGCGTCGGACAGGAGGAGGATACGCAGTATTTT.

V and J are TRBV18 and TRBJ1-1; D remains unclear. The CDR3 sequence is 14 residues long. CDR1 is KGHSH, CDR2 LQKENI, per germline. V was clipped by 3 bases and J by 3 bases, with 11 bases between them. DNA for the CDR3: TGTGCCAGCTCACCTACGCACGGGGACACTGAAGCTTTCTTT. It translates to CASSPTHGDTEAFF.

This clone showed up just a few times. This chain links TRBV12-3 or TRBV12-4 with TRBJ1-4; a possible D gene is TRBD1 (5 bases). Trimming removed 7 bases from V and 6 bases from J, with 12 bases in between. The CDR3 contains 13 residues. This chain's CDR3 is CASNDSPHEKLFF. The CDR3 DNA reads as TGTGCCAGCAACGACAGCCCTCATGAAAAACTGTTTTTT.

This chain uses TRBV11-1 with TRBJ1-1, with no clear D. This CDR3 comprises 16 residues. V was trimmed by 5 bases and J by 2 bases, leaving 18 bases between them. The germline gives CDR1 SGHAT, CDR2 FQDESV (reference sequence). CDR3 amino acids: CASSPLRVGANTEAFF. In nucleotides, the CDR3 is TGTGCCAGCAGCCCCCTTCGGGTAGGAGCAAACACTGAAGCTTTCTTT.

Here the CDR3 DNA reads TGTGCCACCAGTGAGTCCCCGGGACTAGCGGACTTTGATACGCAGTATTTT. This translates into CATSESPGLADFDTQYF. This chain connects TRBV24-1 to TRBJ2-3; 11 nucleotides line up with TRBD2. After removal of 4 bases from V and 6 bases from J, the junction contained 11 bases not matched to a gene. The CDR3 loop spans 17 amino acids. Germline lookup yields CDR1 KGHDR and CDR2 SFDVKD.